These T cell receptor beta chains were read from a single sample in a study of spatial heterogeneity in lung cancer. TCRdb analysed the 5' RACE reads with MiXCR anew, one entry per CDR3 protein. This table has fewer than 15,000 distinct CDR3 sequences, over 3% appearing once. The material sequenced was lung tumor tissue, taken at surgery. Every receptor here comes from a male donor with early-stage non-small cell lung cancer. CDR3s include the opening cysteine and the closing phenylalanine or tryptophan. A D gene is named only where the DNA matches it firmly. Clone size is given for some rows only: seen once, a few or many times, or a class if the clone is expanded.

j_gene: TRBJ2-4; d_gene: TRBD1; abundance: many; v_gene: TRBV27; CDR3nt: TGTGCCAGCAAATTCTGGGACAGGGACCTCTACTTC; CDR3aa: CASKFWDRDLYF
j_gene: TRBJ2-1; d_gene: TRBD1; abundance: NA; v_gene: TRBV9; CDR3nt: TGTGCCAGCAGCGTAGATGGGACAGGGGGCGTCGATGAGCAGTTCTTC; CDR3aa: CASSVDGTGGVDEQFF
j_gene: TRBJ2-3; d_gene: NA; abundance: medium-sized; v_gene: TRBV5-4; CDR3nt: TGTGCCAGCAGCACACCAGGGGTTGCAGATACGCAGTATTTT; CDR3aa: CASSTPGVADTQYF
j_gene: TRBJ2-2; d_gene: TRBD1; abundance: many; v_gene: TRBV19; CDR3nt: TGTGCCAGTACGAAGACAGGGGCCACCGGGGAGCTGTTTTTT; CDR3aa: CASTKTGATGELFF
j_gene: TRBJ1-2; d_gene: NA; abundance: many; v_gene: TRBV29-1; CDR3nt: TGCAGCGTTGAAGATCGAGGAGGGGGAACTCGGAGAAATGGCTACACCTTC; CDR3aa: CSVEDRGGGTRRNGYTF
j_gene: TRBJ1-1; d_gene: NA; abundance: medium-sized; v_gene: TRBV27; CDR3nt: TGTGCCAGCAGTTTGGGGGTGGGGAACACTGAAGCTTTCTTT; CDR3aa: CASSLGVGNTEAFF
j_gene: TRBJ1-1; d_gene: NA; abundance: NA; v_gene: TRBV5-4; CDR3nt: TGTGCCAGCAGCTTCAGGTTCCGGGACACTGAAGCTTTCTTT; CDR3aa: CASSFRFRDTEAFF
j_gene: TRBJ1-4; d_gene: TRBD1; abundance: NA; v_gene: TRBV20-1; CDR3nt: TGCAGTGCTAGCCCAAGTAGACAGGGGAGTGAAAAACTGTTTTTT; CDR3aa: CSASPSRQGSEKLFF
j_gene: TRBJ1-4; d_gene: NA; abundance: many; v_gene: TRBV11-2; CDR3nt: TGTGCCAGCAGCCCACTCGGTAGGGGAGTTCGTAATGAAAAACTGTTTTTT; CDR3aa: CASSPLGRGVRNEKLFF
j_gene: TRBJ2-2; d_gene: TRBD2; abundance: many; v_gene: TRBV6-5; CDR3nt: TGTGCCAGCAGTTACTCCCACCTAGCGGGGGCCAACACCGGGGAGCTGTTTTTT; CDR3aa: CASSYSHLAGANTGELFF
j_gene: TRBJ2-1; d_gene: NA; abundance: many; v_gene: TRBV7-9; CDR3nt: TGTGCCAGCAGCTTAGGGACCACAATTATTGAGCAGTTCTTC; CDR3aa: CASSLGTTIIEQFF
j_gene: TRBJ2-5; d_gene: TRBD2; abundance: few; v_gene: TRBV3-1; CDR3nt: TGTGCCAGCAGCAGCGGGAGAAAAGAGACCCAGTACTTC; CDR3aa: CASSSGRKETQYF
j_gene: TRBJ1-1; d_gene: NA; abundance: many; v_gene: TRBV6-1; CDR3nt: TGTGCCAGCAGTGTCAGTGGATCGGACACTGAAGCTTTCTTT; CDR3aa: CASSVSGSDTEAFF
j_gene: TRBJ2-2; d_gene: NA; abundance: many; v_gene: TRBV6-5; CDR3nt: TGTGCCAGCAGACCCGGGGCGAGGACCGGGGAGCTGTTTTTT; CDR3aa: CASRPGARTGELFF
j_gene: TRBJ2-1; d_gene: NA; abundance: many; v_gene: TRBV7-6; CDR3nt: TGTGCCAGCAGCTTTAGACAGACTAATGAGCAGTTCTTC; CDR3aa: CASSFRQTNEQFF
j_gene: TRBJ2-3; d_gene: TRBD1; abundance: many; v_gene: TRBV5-1; CDR3nt: TGCGCCAGCAGCTCGGGACAGAACCTTTTCACAGATACGCAGTATTTT; CDR3aa: CASSSGQNLFTDTQYF
j_gene: TRBJ2-5; d_gene: NA; abundance: many; v_gene: TRBV11-2; CDR3nt: TGTGCCAGCAGCTTAGAAGTCCGCGGGACCCAGTACTTC; CDR3aa: CASSLEVRGTQYF
j_gene: TRBJ1-1; d_gene: TRBD1; abundance: many; v_gene: TRBV18; CDR3nt: TGTGCCAGCTCACCCACAGGGGTACCGGCCTTGAACACTGAAGCTTTCTTT; CDR3aa: CASSPTGVPALNTEAFF
j_gene: TRBJ1-1; d_gene: NA; abundance: many; v_gene: TRBV6-5; CDR3nt: TGTGCCAGCGGAGCCGGGAAAACTAACACTGAAGCTTTCTTT; CDR3aa: CASGAGKTNTEAFF